This TCR beta chain was profiled in a study of cytomegalovirus exposure and HLA in healthy donors. Study outcomes and limitations: Links to common viral pathogens appeared, in a later analysis, for several of the most significant clusters. A highly shared variant cluster was judged a likely technical artifact. Presence/absence analyses took donor sequencing depth as roughly uniform.

The J segment lost 0 bases and the V segment lost 5 bases, leaving 3 bases of the junction unmatched. The CDR3 totals 15 residues. Germline V gene data show CDR1 as MNHNS and CDR2 as SASEGT. A word on this clone: The antigen remains unidentified.

It was healthy bone marrow donors who served as donors. The PCR used 60 Vbeta and 13 Jbeta primers. Using immunoSEQ multiplex PCR, the repertoire was profiled, and TCRdb retains in-frame clones only, with some absent. Of fewer than 250,000 clones in the sample, more than 65% were seen once. The gene calls are TRBV6-1 and TRBJ2-2, with TRBD2 identical over 7 bases. Sequencing used PBMCs. The receptor's source is a woman aged 30 to 39 in good health and CMV-seropositive. CDR3: CASSQRGSNTGELFF. CDR3 sequence (DNA): TGTGCCAGCAGTCAGCGGGGTTCGAACACCGGGGAGCTGTTTTTT.